Shown below are 15 T cell receptor beta chains from a single sample sequenced in a study of blood T cell repertoires in COVID-19. The protocol was immunoSEQ multiplex PCR, while the TCRdb copy is restricted to in-frame clones and leaves out a portion. The sample has approximately 230,000 clones; 87% are singletons. The source material was PBMCs or T cells enriched from blood (not recorded which). These receptors were taken from a woman aged 30 to 39 with acute COVID-19.

The genes are TRBV11-1 and TRBJ2-3; 7 bases line up with TRBD2. CDR1 SGHAT and CDR2 FQDESV come from the germline V gene (reference sequence). This CDR3 has 15 residues. V shed 3 bases, J shed 0 bases, and the junction held 3 bases outside the gene matches. The CDR3: CASSFSGSSTDTQYF. The CDR3 DNA reads TGTGCCAGCAGCTTTAGCGGGTCAAGCACAGATACGCAGTATTTT.

The CDR3 is CASTPSGQGGKLFF. The CDR3 nucleotides read TGTGCCAGCACTCCATCGGGACAGGGCGGAAAACTGTTTTTT. The chain recombines TRBV2 with TRBJ1-4; 9 bases align to TRBD1. The germline CDR1 and CDR2 sequences are SNHLY and FYNNEI. The V gene end was trimmed by 7 bases and the J gene end by 10 bases; junction bases not matched to a gene: 10. This CDR3 region has 14 residues.

V is TRBV11-3 and J is TRBJ1-1; D call uncertain. The CDR3 runs 12 residues. The V and J ends lost 9 bases and 3 bases respectively, with 11 bases between them. Germline V gene data show CDR1 as SGHNT and CDR2 as YENEEA. DNA of the CDR3: TGTGCCAGTGGGCGGCGGGACACTGAAGCTTTCTTT. Its translation is CASGRRDTEAFF.

This sequence joins TRBV7-9 and TRBJ2-3, with 10 bases that match TRBD2. J lost 3 bases, V lost 5 bases, and 11 bases had no gene match. Germline V gene lookup returns CDR1 SEHNR and CDR2 FQNEAQ (reference sequence). The CDR3 extends over 17 amino acids. The CDR3 DNA is TGTGCCAGCAGCGGGGGGCTAGCGGGAGTTAAAACAGATACGCAGTATTTT. This gives the protein CASSGGLAGVKTDTQYF.

The V gene is TRBV28, the J gene TRBJ1-1; D is possibly TRBD1 (6 bases). Trimming removed 1 base from V and 4 bases from J, with 10 bases in between. The CDR3 runs to 14 residues. Germline-derived CDR1 and CDR2 are MDHEN and SYDVKM. In DNA form, the CDR3 reads TGTGCCAGCAGTTTATCGGGGGGCGGCACTGAAGCTTTCTTT. Protein sequence: CASSLSGGGTEAFF.

This clone was detected a few times. The chain recombines TRBV28 with TRBJ1-2; 7 bases align to TRBD1. Germline V CDR1 and CDR2: MDHEN, SYDVKM. V was clipped by 11 bases and J by 3 bases; unmatched bases: 3. The CDR3 totals 11 residues. The CDR3 spells CAGGTDYGYTF. Written as DNA, the CDR3 is TGTGCCGGAGGGACAGACTATGGCTACACCTTC.

The CDR3 nucleotides are TGTGCCAGCAGCCCGACTAGCGGGACCTACAATGAGCAGTTCTTC. Protein sequence: CASSPTSGTYNEQFF. This sequence joins TRBV7-6 and TRBJ2-1, with 11 bases that match TRBD2. Germline CDR1 reads SGHVS; CDR2 reads FNYEAQ. This CDR3 region has 15 residues. The trim removed 5 bases at V and 2 bases at J, leaving 2 bases unmatched.

The chain has TRBV5-8 and TRBJ2-5, with 7 bases that match TRBD1. Looked up from germline, CDR1 is SGHTS and CDR2 is YDEGEE. With 2 bases clipped from V and 3 bases from J, the junction kept 7 bases outside the gene matches. This CDR3 has 15 amino acids. The CDR3 DNA follows: TGTGCCAGCAGCTTCGAGGGGACAGAGAAAGAGACCCAGTACTTC. Its translation is CASSFEGTEKETQYF.

The rearrangement links TRBV2 to TRBJ1-1; 8 nucleotides match TRBD1. This CDR3 has 13 amino acids. Germline assignment: CDR1 SNHLY and CDR2 FYNNEI. J was trimmed by 11 bases and V by 5 bases; bases with no gene match: 10. The CDR3 sequence is CASSNGQGVGAFF. CDR3 in DNA: TGTGCCAGCAGTAATGGACAGGGCGTAGGGGCTTTCTTT. Full variable domain (outside the CDR3, taken from reference TRBV2 and TRBJ1-1): EPEVTQTPSHQVTQMGQEVILRCVPISNHLYFYWYRQILGQKVEFLVSFYNNEISEKSEIFDDQFSVERPDGSNFTLKIRSTKLEDSAMYFCASSNGQGVGAFFGQGTRLTVV.

In its sample, this clone was seen once. The gene calls are TRBV27 and TRBJ2-3; D is perhaps TRBD2 (5 bases). Trimming took off 8 bases at V and 6 bases at J, with 12 bases between the two ends. CDR1 MNHEY and CDR2 SMNVEV come from the germline V gene (reference sequence). The CDR3 is 12 residues long. CDR3 DNA sequence: TGTGCCAGCGGGAGATATTCGGATACGCAGTATTTT. The encoded protein is CASGRYSDTQYF.

The V call is TRBV28, the J call TRBJ2-7, with 8 bases lining up with TRBD1. Germline trimming cut 3 bases from V and 6 bases from J; bases unmatched to any gene: 7. The CDR3 covers 14 residues. The germline gives CDR1 MDHEN, CDR2 SYDVKM. This chain's CDR3 is CASSLGRGQREQYF. The CDR3 nucleotides read TGTGCCAGCAGTTTGGGCAGGGGGCAGCGCGAGCAGTACTTC.

The V call is TRBV5-3, the J call TRBJ1-1, with D hard to call. TRBV5-3 is an open reading frame, and its role is uncertain. This CDR3 comprises 13 residues. The germline V and J ends were trimmed by 7 bases and 0 bases, with 10 bases remaining between them. The CDR3 bases are TGTGCCAGAGTCGTCAGTTTGAACACTGAAGCTTTCTTT. As protein: CARVVSLNTEAFF.

This clone was recorded once. The rearrangement joins TRBV10-3 to TRBJ2-5; maybe TRBD1 (5 bases). The CDR3 sequence is 14 residues long. The V and J ends lost 5 bases and 2 bases respectively, with 12 bases between them. Germline values: CDR1 ENHRY, CDR2 SYGVKD. The CDR3 protein is CAISKSGPQETQYF. The CDR3 DNA sequence: TGTGCCATCAGTAAATCAGGGCCGCAAGAGACCCAGTACTTC.

This clone showed up just a few times. The J gene is TRBJ1-1, the V gene TRBV29-1; 10 positions agree with TRBD1. The CDR3 has 12 residues. The V and J ends lost 5 bases and 7 bases, in that order; junction bases with no gene match: 4. Looked up from germline, CDR1 is SQVTM and CDR2 is ANQGSEA. Here the CDR3 DNA reads TGCAGCGTTCGGACAGGGGGAGGTGAAGCTTTCTTT. It encodes CSVRTGGGEAFF.

The chain couples TRBV27 to TRBJ2-2; D is ambiguous. The CDR3 covers 13 residues. Trimming shortened V by 3 bases and J by 5 bases, and 7 bases separated the two germline ends. Germline assignment: CDR1 MNHEY and CDR2 SMNVEV (reference sequence). CDR3 nucleotide sequence: TGTGCCAGCAGTTTTTCCAGAACCGGGGAGCTGTTTTTT. Protein sequence: CASSFSRTGELFF.